The 20 T cell receptor beta chains below come from one sample, sequenced in a study of CD8+ T cells in alopecia areata. RNA extraction was followed by reverse transcription into cDNA, which acted as the sequencing template. Assay: immunoSEQ multiplex PCR; the TCRdb copy retains only in-frame clones and omits some. The sample records about 97,000 clones, roughly 41% being singletons. The sequenced sample was CD4+ T cells sorted from blood. The receptors stem from a human donor with alopecia areata.

This chain joins TRBV7-3 and TRBJ2-5; no clear D. V was cut by 3 bases and J by 5 bases, with 7 bases left in between. Germline V gene data show CDR1 as SGHTA and CDR2 as FQGTGA. The CDR3 loop spans 12 amino acids. The CDR3 reads CASSFPGETQYF. In DNA form, the CDR3 reads TGTGCCAGCAGCTTCCCTGGGGAGACCCAGTACTTC.

V and J are TRBV30 and TRBJ1-5; D is unclear. Germline V gives CDR1 GTSNPN, CDR2 SVGIG (reference sequence). The CDR3 runs to 17 residues. V shed 0 bases and J shed 0 bases, with 15 bases lying between them. CDR3 sequence (DNA): TGTGCCTGGAGTGTGGGGAGCGGGATTTATAGCAATCAGCCCCAGCATTTT. Amino acids: CAWSVGSGIYSNQPQHF.

This clone was counted a few times. The rearrangement joins TRBV7-2 to TRBJ2-3; 7 nucleotides align to TRBD2. Trimming removed 4 bases from V and 2 bases from J; junction bases left unmatched: 9. The CDR3 length is 16 residues. Looked up from germline, CDR1 is SGHTA and CDR2 is FQGNSA. The CDR3 reads CASSWGPGLNTDTQYF. The CDR3 DNA reads TGTGCCAGCAGCTGGGGACCGGGACTAAACACAGATACGCAGTATTTT.

The V call is TRBV30, the J call TRBJ1-2; a weak D match, TRBD1 (6 bases). This CDR3 has 12 residues. The V and J ends lost 2 bases and 7 bases respectively, with 11 bases between them. The V gene's germline CDR1 is GTSNPN and CDR2 SVGIG (reference sequence). The CDR3 nucleotides read TGTGCCTGGAGTCCAGGGGATTCTGGCTACACCTTC. This codes for CAWSPGDSGYTF.

This chain joins TRBV6-5 and TRBJ2-7, with D unresolved. Deletions cut 7 bases from V and 4 bases from J, with 8 bases between. The V gene's germline CDR1 is MNHEY and CDR2 SVGAGI. CDR3 length equals 11 residues. The CDR3 sequence is CASTNPYEQYF. DNA for the CDR3: TGTGCCAGCACTAACCCGTACGAGCAGTACTTC.

In this sample, this clone turned up once. The rearrangement uses TRBV4-1 and TRBJ2-3, with 11 bases aligning to TRBD2. The CDR3 spans 13 residues. Germline V gene data show CDR1 as MGHRA and CDR2 as YSYEKL. Trimming removed 0 bases from V and 11 bases from J; junction bases left unmatched: 1. The CDR3 DNA is TGCGCCAGCAGCCAAGACGGACTAGCGGGGCAGTATTTT. The encoded protein is CASSQDGLAGQYF.

The chain links TRBV7-3 to TRBJ2-3; D gene unclear. Trimming pared 4 bases from V and 0 bases from J, leaving 11 bases between. The CDR3 is 15 residues long. From germline, CDR1 is SGHTA and CDR2 FQGTGA. In DNA, the CDR3 is TGTGCCAGCAGCTCAGACGGCAAGAGCACAGATACGCAGTATTTT. It codes for CASSSDGKSTDTQYF.

This rearrangement joins TRBV4-3 to TRBJ2-7; D is perhaps TRBD1 or TRBD2 (5 bases each). Trimming left V 4 bases short and J 0 bases short, with 13 bases between. Germline V gene data show CDR1 as LGHNA and CDR2 as YSLEER. The CDR3 has 15 residues. DNA of the CDR3: TGCGCCAGCAGCCCGGGACCCCAGAGCTCCTACGAGCAGTACTTC. Translating it yields CASSPGPQSSYEQYF.

Comment on this clone: The sample carries other DNA sequences with the same CDR3. V usage is TRBV29-1 and J usage is TRBJ2-2, with D maybe TRBD2 (5 bases). Germline CDR1 and CDR2: SQVTM and ANQGSEA. The CDR3 runs to 14 residues. Trimming cost V 4 bases and J 9 bases, with 18 bases left between them. The CDR3 here is CSVANSALSRELFF. CDR3 in DNA: TGCAGCGTTGCGAATAGCGCCCTAAGCAGGGAGCTGTTTTTT.

To note about this clone: Within the sample, other DNA sequences also encode this same CDR3. The genes are TRBV30 and TRBJ2-5; weak D call: TRBD1 (6 bases). V was trimmed by 0 bases and J by 4 bases, leaving 9 bases between them. The germline gives CDR1 GTSNPN, CDR2 SVGIG (reference sequence). This CDR3 region has 13 residues. The CDR3 nucleotides read TGTGCCTGGAGTGTTCGAGGGGGAGAGACCCAGTACTTC. This sequence encodes CAWSVRGGETQYF. Full variable domain (rest looked up from reference TRBV30 and TRBJ2-5): SQTIHQWPATLVQPVGSPLSLECTVEGTSNPNLYWYRQAAGRGLQLLFYSVGIGQISSEVPQNLSASRPQDRQFILSSKKLLLSDSGFYLCAWSVRGGETQYFGPGTRLLVL.

V and J are TRBV29-1 and TRBJ1-2, with a possible D match to TRBD1 (5 bases). V lost 7 bases and J 2 bases, leaving 17 bases between the germline ends. Germline V gives CDR1 SQVTM, CDR2 ANQGSEA. The CDR3 contains 14 residues. CDR3 nucleotides: TGCAGCGCCGACCCTGGGGCCTTAAACTATGGCTACACCTTC. Translated, it gives CSADPGALNYGYTF.

This clone was seen once. The V and J genes are TRBV2 and TRBJ2-3; D is possibly TRBD2 (5 bases). Germline loops: CDR1 SNHLY, CDR2 FYNNEI. Trimming left V 0 bases short and J 5 bases short, with 9 bases between. The CDR3 extends over 14 amino acids. CDR3 protein: CASSEAVRGDTQYF. For the CDR3, the DNA is TGTGCCAGCAGTGAAGCGGTCCGGGGAGATACGCAGTATTTT.

The chain is built from TRBV28 and TRBJ1-1; maybe TRBD1 (6 bases). The germline gives CDR1 MDHEN, CDR2 SYDVKM. V was cut by 6 bases and J by 11 bases, with 28 bases left in between. The CDR3 consists of 16 residues. CDR3: CASRTGGAQGNELAFF. In nucleotides, the CDR3 is TGTGCCAGCAGAACCGGGGGGGCGCAGGGTAACGAACTGGCTTTCTTT.

This sequence joins TRBV18 and TRBJ1-5; possibly TRBD1 for D (5 bases). The V gene's germline CDR1 is KGHSH and CDR2 LQKENI. V lost 1 base and J lost 3, with 10 bases in between. This CDR3 spans 15 amino acids. Written as DNA, the CDR3 is TGTGCCAGCTCACCACTGGGGGAGACCAATCAGCCCCAGCATTTT. Its protein is CASSPLGETNQPQHF.

This clone showed up just a few times. CDR3 in amino acids: CASSYRLAGVHEQFF. The CDR3 DNA follows: TGTGCCAGCAGCTATCGACTAGCGGGAGTTCATGAGCAGTTCTTC. V and J are TRBV5-4 and TRBJ2-1; 12 positions match TRBD2. J lost 8 bases, V lost 3 bases, and 6 bases had no gene match. Germline CDR1 and CDR2: SGHNT and YYREEE (reference sequence). CDR3 length: 15 amino acids.

The gene calls are TRBV30 and TRBJ1-1; a possible D gene is TRBD1 (6 bases). Germline loops: CDR1 GTSNPN, CDR2 SVGIG (reference sequence). Deletions cut 6 bases from V and 0 bases from J, with 14 bases between. This CDR3 contains 14 residues. Here the CDR3 DNA reads TGTGCCTGCCCGACGGGACAAATGAACACTGAAGCTTTCTTT. Amino acid sequence: CACPTGQMNTEAFF.

This chain's CDR3 is CASSSFPSTGTRNEKLFF. CDR3 coding DNA: TGTGCCAGCTCAAGTTTTCCCTCGACGGGGACGAGGAATGAAAAACTGTTTTTT. This chain uses TRBV18 with TRBJ1-4; D perhaps matches TRBD1 (5 bases). The CDR3 spans 18 residues. Trimming shortened V by 5 bases and J by 5 bases, and 24 bases separated the two germline ends. Germline V lookup: CDR1 KGHSH, CDR2 LQKENI. The full variable domain, its missing parts supplied by reference TRBV18 and TRBJ1-4, is NAGVMQNPRHLVRRRGQEARLRCSPMKGHSHVYWYRQLPEEGLKFMVYLQKENIIDESGMPKERFSAEFPKEGPSILRIQQVVRGDSAAYFCASSSFPSTGTRNEKLFFGSGTQLSVL.

This rearrangement joins TRBV30 to TRBJ2-1; D ambiguous. The CDR3 extends over 14 amino acids. Deletions cut 5 bases from V and 3 bases from J, with 14 bases between. The germline V gene encodes CDR1 GTSNPN and CDR2 SVGIG (reference sequence). The CDR3 sequence: CAWGSGSNYNEQFF. The CDR3 nucleotides are TGTGCCTGGGGATCCGGGTCCAACTACAATGAGCAGTTCTTC.

Of note for this clone: One end of the junction fails to match germline, which may point to a read error. V and J are TRBV7-7 and TRBJ2-3; 7 bases line up with TRBD1. The CDR3 loop spans 16 amino acids. Germline loops: CDR1 SSHAT, CDR2 FNYEAQ (reference sequence). CDR3 bases: TGTGCTAGCAGCCCGTCATACACAGGGGGCACAGATACGCAGTATTTT. It yields the protein CASSPSYTGGTDTQYF. Drawing the rest from reference TRBV7-7 and TRBJ2-3, the complete variable domain is GAGVSQSPRYKVTKRGQDVTLRCDPISSHATLYWYQQALGQGPEFLTYFNYEAQPDKSGLPSDRFSAERPEGSISTLTIQRTEQRDSAMYRCASSPSYTGGTDTQYFGPGTRLTVL.

By sample fraction, this clone is medium-sized. The rearrangement uses TRBV7-3 and TRBJ2-3; 8 positions agree with TRBD1. There are 13 residues in the CDR3. Germline trimming cut 8 bases from V and 4 bases from J; bases unmatched to any gene: 5. Germline lookup yields CDR1 SGHTA and CDR2 FQGTGA. This CDR3 reads CASSRTGPDTQYF. The CDR3 nucleotides are TGTGCCAGCTCCCGGACAGGGCCAGATACGCAGTATTTT.